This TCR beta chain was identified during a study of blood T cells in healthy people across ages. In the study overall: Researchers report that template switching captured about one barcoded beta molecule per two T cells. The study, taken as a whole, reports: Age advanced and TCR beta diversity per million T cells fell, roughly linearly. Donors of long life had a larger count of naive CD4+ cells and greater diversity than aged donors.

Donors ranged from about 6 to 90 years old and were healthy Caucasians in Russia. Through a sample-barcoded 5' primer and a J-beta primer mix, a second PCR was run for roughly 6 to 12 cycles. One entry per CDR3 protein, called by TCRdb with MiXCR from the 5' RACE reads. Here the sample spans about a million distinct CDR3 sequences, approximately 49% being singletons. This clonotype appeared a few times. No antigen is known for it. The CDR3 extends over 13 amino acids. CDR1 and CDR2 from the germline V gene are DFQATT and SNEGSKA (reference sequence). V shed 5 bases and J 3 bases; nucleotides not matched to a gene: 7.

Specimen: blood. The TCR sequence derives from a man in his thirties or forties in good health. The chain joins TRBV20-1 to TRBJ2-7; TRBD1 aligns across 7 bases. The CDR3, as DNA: TGCAGTGCTGGGACAGTGGCCTTCTACGAGCAGTACTTC. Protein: CSAGTVAFYEQYF.